This T cell receptor beta chain was identified in a study of spatial heterogeneity in lung cancer (dated by TCRdb to about 2019). In the study overall: Beta-chain transcripts were consistently detected in greater numbers than alpha-chain transcripts, which likely reflects a higher abundance of beta-chain transcripts. Nonsynonymous mutation counts, determined by whole-exome sequencing of tumor tissue, were related to TCR repertoire features. In non-small cell lung cancer, the study made a quantitative comparison of TCR alpha and beta repertoires among multiple tumor regions, matched nontumor lung and blood. In the raw uncorrected reads, each unique combination of TCR and UMI appeared more than ten times on average. Both alpha and beta chains were TCR-sequenced in fewer than 250 tumor regions, under 80 matched nontumor lung samples and 56 PBMC samples obtained at surgery.

From the germline V gene, CDR1 is SGHTA and CDR2 is FQGNSA. The CDR3 runs 14 residues from the cysteine to the phenylalanine. Only the CDR3 DNA is retained, 42 bases long and in frame from the first base. V and J lose 3 bases and 4 bases, and a span of 12 bases separates them. There are a few counts of this clonotype. Its antigen remains unidentified. The sample holds no much larger clone one base away, and base qualities are not on file. The time point tag for this specimen amounts to: sample taken at primary tumor resection. Samples were obtained from approximately 72 patients with early-stage, untreated non-small cell lung cancer from the lung TRACERx cohort. Whole RNA extracted from tumor and nontumor lung tissue, or from cryopreserved PBMC samples, was used for TCR sequencing without cell sorting. A patient was chosen for TCR sequencing only when enough RNA was available from at least two tumor regions.

Beyond this particular receptor, the publication reports: Confirming at a functional level the hypothesis that regional TCRs recognize regional mutations was considered to require additional single-cell paired TCR alpha and beta sequencing. Ubiquitous expanded tumor TCRs showed up in blood more often at tumor resection than at routine follow-up.

Library creation used 5' RACE. The listed sequencing device is NextSeq 500. To allow correction of PCR and sequencing errors, the TCR library protocol tagged every TCR cDNA molecule with a unique molecular identifier. The study's processing was this. Decombinator tools were used for TCR identification, UMI-based error correction and CDR3 extraction. Expanded TCRs were defined as those above a frequency of 2 per 1,000, corresponding to the top 1% of the tumor frequency distribution. Renyi diversity was calculated using the R vegan package after each repertoire was subsampled 100 times to 5,000 TCRs. CDR3 similarity networks were built from amino acid triplet string-kernel similarity, with CDR3s being connected when pairwise similarity was above 0.82. Starting from the raw public reads, TCRdb applied fastp trimming at Q25, assembled clones with MiXCR and retained in-frame beta chains. Each record represents a unique CDR3 protein, reported with the most common genes and DNA among its rows. These V and J calls derive from TCRdb rather than the authors' analysis. The sample table shows some 21,000 distinct CDR3 sequences, and around 4.3% are seen once. The ten largest account for about 7.2% of the sample.

The chain is assembled from TRBV7-2 and TRBJ2-5; the D gene is possibly TRBD1 or TRBD2, each agreeing over 6 bases. This sample comprised PBMCs, obtained at surgery. This receptor was taken from a male donor with early-stage non-small cell lung cancer. The DNA sequence is as follows: TGTGCCAGCAGCTTCACACAGGGAGGAGAGACCCAGTACTTC. Translated, it reads CASSFTQGGETQYF.